Following are 20 T cell receptor beta chains from one sample sequenced in a study of T-cell memory formation after mild COVID-19. TCRdb itself ran the 5' RACE reads through MiXCR, one entry per CDR3 protein. Of fewer than 400,000 distinct CDR3 sequences listed, 10% to 15% are singletons. Sequencing input: PBMCs or a T cell subset sorted from them (not recorded which). The source is a man aged 18-30 years who had mild COVID-19 (a few samples of this study predate the infection). Cell type and time point are not known.

The rearrangement links TRBV7-2 to TRBJ2-4; D may correspond to TRBD1 or TRBD2 (6 bases each). V was shortened by 5 bases and J by 2 bases, with 16 bases between the two germline ends. CDR3 length: 16 amino acids. Germline V gives CDR1 SGHTA, CDR2 FQGNSA. The CDR3 sequence is CASSPLVGGPKNIQYF. CDR3 DNA sequence: TGTGCCAGCAGCCCCCTTGTAGGGGGGCCCAAAAACATTCAGTACTTC.

This chain joins TRBV6-9 and TRBJ1-1, with D perhaps TRBD1 (6 bases). The V and J ends lost 7 bases and 10 bases respectively, with 13 bases between them. This CDR3 region has 11 residues. CDR1 MNHGY and CDR2 SVAAGI come from the germline V gene. In DNA form, the CDR3 reads TGTGCCAGCACCGGGGGCCTAGGAGCTTTCTTT. It codes for CASTGGLGAFF.

This clonotype has just a few counts. The chain couples TRBV15 to TRBJ2-7; 8 nucleotides match TRBD1. Trimming at V came to 3 bases and at J to 2 bases, leaving 3 bases not matched to a gene. The CDR3 contains 14 residues. Germline assignment: CDR1 LNHNV and CDR2 YYDKDF (reference sequence). The CDR3 nucleotides are TGTGCCACCAGCAGCGGACAGGGTCCCTACGAGCAGTACTTC. Translating gives CATSSGQGPYEQYF.

The table lists this clonotype with a few counts. The gene calls are TRBV5-1 and TRBJ1-2; 9 nucleotides agree with TRBD1. V dropped 0 bases and J dropped 8; count of bases not matched to a gene: 2. The CDR3 contains 13 residues. From germline, CDR1 is SGHRS and CDR2 YFSETQ. The CDR3 nucleotides read TGCGCCAGCAGCTTGGGGACAGGGGAGGGCTACACCTTC. Amino acids: CASSLGTGEGYTF.

The CDR3 here is CASSDGETGTDTQYF. In DNA, the CDR3 is TGTGCCAGCAGTGACGGCGAGACCGGGACAGATACGCAGTATTTT. This chain links TRBV6-4 with TRBJ2-3; D is ambiguous. CDR1 is MRHNA and CDR2 is SNTAGT in the germline V gene. The CDR3 sequence is 15 residues long. V lost 2 bases, J lost 3 bases, and 12 bases lay in between.

The rearrangement links TRBV5-4 to TRBJ1-1; no reliable D call. The CDR3 consists of 15 residues. Deletions cut 6 bases from V and 1 base from J, with 16 bases between. Germline V gene data show CDR1 as SGHNT and CDR2 as YYREEE (reference sequence). The CDR3 region has the DNA TGTGCCAGCACCGAGCAACAAACAGCGAACACTGAAGCTTTCTTT. This sequence encodes CASTEQQTANTEAFF.

This clonotype was seen only a few times. The rearrangement links TRBV19 to TRBJ1-2; possibly TRBD1 for D (5 bases). Trimming stripped 7 bases from V and 6 bases from J, with 15 bases between. The CDR3 consists of 13 residues. In germline, CDR1 is LNHDA, CDR2 SQIVND (reference sequence). The CDR3 is CASIDRGYDGYTF. The CDR3 coding sequence is TGTGCCAGTATCGATAGGGGATATGATGGCTACACCTTC. Combining the CDR3 with reference TRBV19 and TRBJ1-2 gives the whole variable domain DGGITQSPKYLFRKEGQNVTLSCEQNLNHDAMYWYRQDPGQGLRLIYYSQIVNDFQKGDIAEGYSVSREKKESFPLTVTSAQKNPTAFYLCASIDRGYDGYTFGSGTRLTVV.

This clonotype has more than one count but fewer than ten. The chain carries TRBV20-1 and TRBJ1-2, with 7 bases fitting TRBD1. The CDR3 consists of 12 residues. V trimming: 2 bases; J trimming: 4 bases; junction bases outside the gene matches: 1. The germline gives CDR1 DFQATT, CDR2 SNEGSKA (reference sequence). The CDR3 is CSARKGAYGYTF. DNA for the CDR3: TGCAGTGCTAGAAAGGGGGCCTATGGCTACACCTTC.

This clonotype was counted between two and nine times. A read error may produce the germline difference seen at one junction end. This chain uses TRBV7-9 with TRBJ2-1; a weak D match, TRBD1 (5 bases). CDR3 length equals 15 residues. Germline CDR1 reads SEHNR; CDR2 reads FQNEAQ (reference sequence). The CDR3 DNA follows: TGTGCCAGCACCTTAGGGGTGAGCTCCTACAATGAGCAGTTCTTC. Translation gives CASTLGVSSYNEQFF.

The rearrangement joins TRBV15 to TRBJ1-3; the D is unclear. The CDR3 spans 17 residues. V was pared by 1 base and J by 0 bases, with 13 bases between. Germline CDR1 and CDR2: LNHNV and YYDKDF (reference sequence). As DNA, the CDR3 is TGTGCCACCAGCAGAGTCGTACAGAGCTTCTCTGGAAACACCATATATTTT. Protein: CATSRVVQSFSGNTIYF.

This chain links TRBV5-5 with TRBJ2-7, with D perhaps TRBD1 (5 bases). V was pared by 0 bases and J by 5 bases, with 9 bases between. This CDR3 region has 13 residues. The germline CDR1 and CDR2 sequences are SGHKS and YYEKEE (reference sequence). CDR3 bases: TGTGCCAGCAGCTTGGGGTGGGGCAACGAGCAGTACGTC. It encodes CASSLGWGNEQYV.

The sample holds many counts of this clonotype. The chain carries TRBV12-3 or TRBV12-4 and TRBJ2-1; possibly TRBD1 or TRBD2 for D (6 bases each). Trimming shortened V by 3 bases and J by 8 bases, and 20 bases separated the two germline ends. The CDR3 contains 16 residues. CDR3 in amino acids: CASSFNAVGGQDEQFF. The CDR3, as DNA: TGTGCCAGCAGTTTCAATGCCGTGGGGGGCCAAGATGAGCAGTTCTTC.

This clonotype appeared a few times. The gene calls are TRBV10-3 and TRBJ1-6; D might be TRBD1 (6 bases). The CDR3 totals 15 residues. The V gene lost 0 bases and the J gene lost 9 bases, with 12 bases spanning the gap. Germline V gene data show CDR1 as ENHRY and CDR2 as SYGVKD. The CDR3 spells CAISESGGPTSPLHF. In DNA form, the CDR3 reads TGTGCCATCAGTGAGTCAGGGGGGCCTACTTCACCCCTCCACTTT.

The chain recombines TRBV6-5 with TRBJ1-5, with D perhaps matching TRBD1 (5 bases). The CDR3 runs 16 residues. Germline loops: CDR1 MNHEY, CDR2 SVGAGI. Trimming pared 5 bases from V and 1 base from J, leaving 15 bases between. The CDR3: CASSPGGGRSNQPQHF. The DNA for the CDR3 is TGTGCCAGCAGTCCCGGGGGGGGAAGGAGCAATCAGCCCCAGCATTTT.

This clonotype occurred a few times. V usage is TRBV6-2 or TRBV6-3 and J usage is TRBJ2-1, with 7 bases aligning to TRBD2. In germline, CDR1 is MNHEY, CDR2 SVGEGT. CDR3 length: 14 amino acids. V dropped 5 bases and J dropped 8; count of bases not matched to a gene: 9. This chain's CDR3 is CASSTGLVLDEQFF. The CDR3 coding sequence is TGTGCCAGCAGTACAGGACTAGTACTCGATGAGCAGTTCTTC.

This clonotype was seen only a few times. The chain carries TRBV7-2 and TRBJ1-2; possibly TRBD1 for D (5 bases). The germline V gene has CDR1 SGHTA and CDR2 FQGNSA. The CDR3 has 15 amino acids. Trimming took off 0 bases at V and 4 bases at J, with 12 bases between the two ends. The CDR3 region has the DNA TGTGCCAGCAGCTTAGCCGCAGGGTATTCCTATGGCTACACCTTC. As protein: CASSLAAGYSYGYTF.

This clonotype was detected only a few times. V is TRBV5-1 and J is TRBJ1-6; 7 nucleotides align to TRBD1. In germline, CDR1 is SGHRS, CDR2 YFSETQ. Trimming took 3 bases from V and 5 from J; bases not matched to a gene: 2. This CDR3 spans 14 amino acids. This chain's CDR3 is CASSSGQNNSPLHF. CDR3 nucleotide sequence: TGCGCCAGCAGCTCGGGACAGAATAATTCACCCCTCCACTTT.

This clonotype was picked up a small number of times. This rearrangement joins TRBV12-2 to TRBJ1-1; the table gives TRBD1 as D, unverified against the DNA. TRBV12-2 is recorded as a pseudogene. The CDR3 consists of 16 residues. CDR3 loop: CASRFPPGPPCPGAFF. DNA for the CDR3: TGTGCAAGTCGCTTCCCGCCGGGCCCACCCTGCCCGGGGGCTTTCTTT.

This clonotype was seen only a few times. V gene TRBV4-2 combines with J gene TRBJ2-1; tentative D call: TRBD1 (5 bases). Germline V gene data show CDR1 as LGHNA and CDR2 as YNFKEQ. Deletions cut 3 bases from V and 5 bases from J, with 11 bases between. The CDR3 length is 14 residues. CDR3 loop: CASSQNDRDNEQFF. The CDR3 DNA reads as TGTGCCAGCAGCCAGAACGACAGAGACAATGAGCAGTTCTTC.

V usage is TRBV7-9 and J usage is TRBJ1-1; D ambiguous. The CDR3 totals 17 residues. V lost 1 base and J 0 bases, leaving 15 bases between the germline ends. Germline loops: CDR1 SEHNR, CDR2 FQNEAQ (reference sequence). The CDR3, as DNA: TGTGCCAGCAGCTTAGATCCGTTCAAGGACTTGAACACTGAAGCTTTCTTT. This gives the protein CASSLDPFKDLNTEAFF.